The text below deals with one T cell receptor (beta chain). What it recognizes is unknown. There are 15 residues in the CDR3. Trimming took off 1 base at V and 0 bases at J, with 7 bases between the two ends. The germline CDR1 and CDR2 sequences are SGHTA and FQGNSA. This specimen belongs to a study of cytomegalovirus exposure and HLA in healthy donors. The study's findings and limits: When analyzed later, the rates of TCR association showed variation by HLA locus, with DRB1 the most and HLA-C the fewest. Being productive about 87% or about 30% of the time was typical of most TCR beta V segments in an earlier analysis. According to the study, 160 or so TCR beta chains were cytomegalovirus-associated. The classifier reportedly diagnosed cytomegalovirus status with high specificity and sensitivity.

60 Vbeta and 13 Jbeta primers were used in PCR. Only in-frame clones appear in the TCRdb table, and some are missing; sequencing was by immunoSEQ multiplex PCR. Here the sample spans 120,000 or so clones, 15% to 17% being singletons. The receptor was derived from a woman aged 18-29 years in good health and CMV-seronegative. The specimen sequenced was PBMCs. The chain has TRBV7-2 and TRBJ2-1; D is ambiguous. The CDR3 nucleotides are TGTGCCAGCAGCTTAGGACATCCCTCCTACAATGAGCAGTTCTTC. Its protein is CASSLGHPSYNEQFF.